This T cell receptor beta chain was documented in a study of regulatory T cells in long-lasting Graves disease. This CDR3 is 15 amino acids long. V lost 5 bases and J lost 3; bases outside the gene matches: 8. The germline V gene encodes CDR1 SGHTA and CDR2 FQGNSA. This clonotype was picked up many times. Arm-PCR of CDR3 regions with iRepertoire HTBI primers generated TCR beta libraries. Each CDR3 protein is one row after TCRdb ran MiXCR on the multiplex PCR reads. This sample has hundreds of thousands of distinct CDR3 sequences, with 15% to 19% found just once. This sample's time point: newly diagnosed GD, antithyroid drugs for less than 3 months. RNA isolated from PBMCs was used to make the TCR library.

This chain joins TRBV7-2 and TRBJ2-5, with 8 bases aligning to TRBD2. The material was peripheral blood mononuclear cells (PBMCs), obtained at new diagnosis, from a patient treated with antithyroid drugs. This clonotype was obtained from a female donor with Graves disease. The CDR3 DNA follows: TGTGCCAGCAGCGGAGGACTAGCAGTAGAAGAGACCCAGTACTTC. Its translation is CASSGGLAVEETQYF.